The present T cell receptor (beta chain) was sequenced within a study of T cells in Graves' hyperthyroidism and ophthalmopathy (dated by TCRdb to about 2019). A note on the overall study: Peripheral blood was sampled at the time of initial diagnosis, prior to any treatment. To identify TCR V-J signatures that set the groups apart, the researchers used a discovery cohort of 100 patients, made up of under 45 with Graves' ophthalmopathy and some 58 with stable Graves' hyperthyroidism. Prospective prediction of ophthalmopathy was tested in an independent validation cohort of some 20 hyperthyroidism patients and some 17 patients who later progressed to ophthalmopathy. The approximately 100 discovery patients were divided at random into training and test sets in a 7:3 ratio. Thyroid tissue and blood T-cell repertoires from six or seven Graves' hyperthyroidism patients were also compared in the study. After sampling, hyperthyroidism patients received methimazole starting at 30 mg daily, and ophthalmopathy patients received high-dose intravenous methylprednisolone. The paper describes TCR Vbeta CDR3 sequencing of some 130 peripheral blood samples, made up of 43 ophthalmopathy patients, approximately 73 hyperthyroidism patients and 17 progressor patients. What the authors observed across the whole study: In cross-validation, a model built on a 13 V-J signature told ophthalmopathy apart from stable hyperthyroidism with under 90% sensitivity and about 81% specificity, and in testing the same model reached 80%/75%. Most expanded thyroid clonotypes (frequency above 0.001) were also detected in blood, a finding suggesting that blood repertoires may reflect thyroid immune responses. In validation, progression to ophthalmopathy was predicted by the model with roughly 69% sensitivity and nearly 75% specificity, a median of about 6.8 months before onset. Sample size was not statistically predetermined, and blinding of investigators to group allocation was not performed.

The TCR beta CDR3 regions were amplified from RNA transcripts. The TCR CDR3 was subjected to a first round of RT-PCR using the HTBI primer set and the Qiagen OneStep RT-PCR kit. The libraries were constructed in a second round of multiplex PCR and then size-selected and purified. Sequencing of the libraries was done on an Illumina HiSeq2000 using paired-end 100 bp reads. The study's processing was this. Raw data were processed with SOAPnuke, discarding reads with adapters, uncalled bases, mean Phred below 15, or no exact constant-primer or identifier match. High-quality paired reads were merged with COPE v1.2.5, and unique nucleotide sequences were defined as clonotypes. Clonotypes were aligned to IMGT TRBV, TRBD and TRBJ reference segments using MiTCR v1.1. The analysis included only V-J combinations with a frequency above 0.0001, which together covered 99.2% of the repertoires. The TCS score was defined as the ratio of F50 (clonal expansion) to E x V (chaos), calculated using BLOSUM62-based TCRdist between CDR3 peptides within each V-J. Welch's t-statistics and random forest reduced 500 to 550 V-J features to about 12, which were used in a naive Bayes classifier (R e1071). The Morisita-Horn index was used to measure how similar the thyroid and blood repertoires were. The public reads were reprocessed in TCRdb via fastp at Q25 and MiXCR, keeping in-frame beta chains. Identical CDR3 protein sequences are pooled into one entry, listed with their most common genes and DNA. None of the V and J calls come from the authors' own analysis; TCRdb made them. The sample contains around 700,000 distinct CDR3 sequences, about a third of them found a single time. In total, the top ten clones hold around 32% of the sample.

Graves' hyperthyroidism was defined as stable when no progression to ophthalmopathy occurred over 18 months of follow-up. Hyperthyroidism patients were aged 18 to 65 years and newly diagnosed, with disease duration of less than 2 months. Patients with uncontrolled infections, other autoimmune diseases, pregnancy or lactation were excluded. Diagnoses relied on clinical symptoms, serum thyroxine and TRAb, thyroid ultrasound and orbital computed tomography. Ficoll-Paque density gradient centrifugation was used to isolate PBMCs from about 9.4 ml of fresh peripheral blood. Trizol reagent was used to extract total RNA, and RNA quality was then checked on an Agilent 2100 Bioanalyzer. This clonotype was found a few times. Its cognate antigen has yet to be identified. Nothing much larger sits one base from this clone, and base qualities are not available. The CDR1 and CDR2 encoded by the germline V gene are SGHDN and FVKESK. The junction shows trimming of 3 bases on V and 1 base on J, and the gene matches do not reach 8 bases of it. Measured from the cysteine to the phenylalanine, the CDR3 is 16 residues long. Solely the CDR3 DNA is kept, with 48 bases framed from the first base.

This clonotype was obtained from a woman in her forties with Graves' hyperthyroidism. Sequencing input: blood. Rearrangement joined TRBV14 to TRBJ1-1; 7 junctional bases match TRBD1. The CDR3 sequence is CASSQTGQPSNTEAFF. In nucleotides, the sequence is TGTGCCAGCAGCCAGACGGGACAGCCCTCGAACACTGAAGCTTTCTTT.